The 24 T cell receptor beta chains below all came from one sample that was sequenced in a study of OX40 agonist ivuxolimab in advanced cancers. Measured with immunoSEQ multiplex PCR; TCRdb has only the in-frame clones, and not every one. The sample shows about 74,000 clones, under 95% of them seen only once. The specimen was CD4+ or CD8+ T cells sorted from blood, collected in a trial of the OX40 agonist ivuxolimab. All receptors derive from an adult with an advanced solid tumor such as melanoma, head and neck, liver or kidney cancer.

This rearrangement joins TRBV19 to TRBJ2-7, with 8 positions matching TRBD1. From germline, CDR1 is LNHDA and CDR2 SQIVND (reference sequence). J lost 5 bases, V lost 7 bases, and 7 bases had no gene match. The CDR3 has 13 residues. CDR3 coding DNA: TGTGCCAGTACCCCGGACAGGGCCCACGAGCAGTACTTC. Protein sequence: CASTPDRAHEQYF.

The chain is built from TRBV25-1 and TRBJ2-1; no clear D gene. V lost 2 bases to trimming and J lost 0 bases, with 2 bases between them. The CDR3 extends over 13 amino acids. Germline values: CDR1 MGHDK, CDR2 SYGVNS. The CDR3 DNA reads as TGTGCCAGCAGTGAAAGCTCCTACAATGAGCAGTTCTTC. Protein sequence: CASSESSYNEQFF.

The V call is TRBV6-1, the J call TRBJ1-5; D gene ambiguous. Germline V gives CDR1 MNHNS, CDR2 SASEGT. This CDR3 has 14 residues. V was pared by 6 bases and J by 2 bases, with 11 bases between. This CDR3 reads CASRPWEGNQPQHF. DNA for the CDR3: TGTGCCAGCAGGCCCTGGGAGGGCAATCAGCCCCAGCATTTT.

The V gene is TRBV5-5, the J gene TRBJ2-3; 13 positions agree with TRBD2. Germline-derived CDR1 and CDR2 are SGHKS and YYEKEE (reference sequence). V gave up 4 bases and J gave up 5 bases; unmatched junction bases: 4. This CDR3 has 15 residues. Written as DNA, the CDR3 is TGTGCCAGCAGCCCAGGGACTAGCGGGGAAGATACGCAGTATTTT. The encoded protein is CASSPGTSGEDTQYF.

The V call is TRBV28, the J call TRBJ1-5, with a possible D match to TRBD1 (5 bases). Germline CDR1 reads MDHEN; CDR2 reads SYDVKM. V shed 2 bases and J shed 3 bases, with 8 bases lying between them. CDR3 size: 14 residues. CDR3 residues: CASSLGTYNQPQHF. DNA of the CDR3: TGTGCCAGCAGTTTAGGGACTTACAATCAGCCCCAGCATTTT.

The chain uses TRBV30 and TRBJ2-2; no reliable D call. With 4 bases removed from V and 1 base from J, the gap between germline ends came to 7 bases. The CDR3 contains 13 residues. Germline V gene lookup returns CDR1 GTSNPN and CDR2 SVGIG (reference sequence). This CDR3 is CAWKGQNTGELFF. Here the CDR3 DNA reads TGTGCCTGGAAGGGTCAGAACACCGGGGAGCTGTTTTTT.

V gene TRBV30 combines with J gene TRBJ2-7; 7 positions match TRBD1. The germline gives CDR1 GTSNPN, CDR2 SVGIG (reference sequence). The CDR3 is made up of 13 amino acids. Trimming cost V 8 bases and J 5 bases; bases outside gene matches: 12. The CDR3 DNA reads TGTGCCCAAACCACGACAGGGTTCAACGAGCAGTACTTC. It yields the protein CAQTTTGFNEQYF.

This chain uses TRBV7-4 with TRBJ1-1; D ambiguous. The CDR3 extends over 16 amino acids. CDR1 and CDR2 from the germline V gene are SGHVT and SQSDAQ. V was pared by 5 bases and J by 2 bases, with 18 bases between. DNA of the CDR3: TGTGCCAGCAGCCCCCGTCGGCCCCCTCAAAACACTGAAGCTTTCTTT. Translated: CASSPRRPPQNTEAFF. Variable domain in full (rest from reference TRBV7-4 and TRBJ1-1): GAGVSQSPRYKVAKRGRDVALRCDSISGHVTLYWYRQTLGQGSEVLTYSQSDAQRDKSGRPSGRFSAERPERSVSTLKIQRTEQGDSAVYLCASSPRRPPQNTEAFFGQGTRLTVV.

The J gene is TRBJ2-7, the V gene TRBV27; 7 bases line up with TRBD1. The germline CDR1 and CDR2 sequences are MNHEY and SMNVEV (reference sequence). The CDR3 extends over 16 amino acids. The V segment lost 0 bases and the J segment 3 bases; nucleotides outside the gene matches: 8. In DNA form, the CDR3 reads TGTGCCAGCAGTTTATCGAAGACAGGGAACTTCTACGAGCAGTACTTC. Protein sequence: CASSLSKTGNFYEQYF.

This clone was seen once. V gene TRBV29-1 combines with J gene TRBJ1-4; D not certain. The CDR3 is 13 residues long. From germline, CDR1 is SQVTM and CDR2 ANQGSEA. Deletions cut 6 bases from V and 4 bases from J, with 12 bases between. DNA for the CDR3: TGCAGCGTCCAGGATGGGAGTAATGAAAAACTGTTTTTT. Protein product: CSVQDGSNEKLFF.

V is TRBV6-5 and J is TRBJ2-2, with a possible D match to TRBD1 (6 bases). Between the trimmed V and J ends, which lost 2 bases and 6 bases, there was a span of 7 bases. Looked up from germline, CDR1 is MNHEY and CDR2 is SVGAGI. This CDR3 has 13 residues. The CDR3 nucleotides are TGTGCCAGCAGTTACACAGGGTCCGGGGAGCTGTTTTTT. Translated, it gives CASSYTGSGELFF.

The V gene is TRBV10-3, the J gene TRBJ2-1; D call uncertain. The ends were cut back, 6 bases at V and 3 bases at J, with 15 bases in the middle. The V gene's germline CDR1 is ENHRY and CDR2 SYGVKD. The CDR3 length is 15 residues. The CDR3 loop is CAISRSRIIYNEQFF. The CDR3, as DNA: TGTGCCATCAGCAGATCTCGTATTATCTACAATGAGCAGTTCTTC.

The chain uses TRBV27 and TRBJ1-4; D unclear. Germline V CDR1 and CDR2: MNHEY, SMNVEV (reference sequence). The CDR3 spans 13 residues. V was trimmed by 4 bases and J by 4 bases, leaving 7 bases between them. The CDR3 protein is CASSWQSNEKLFF. CDR3 sequence (DNA): TGTGCCAGCAGTTGGCAGAGTAATGAAAAACTGTTTTTT. The full variable domain, its missing parts supplied by reference TRBV27 and TRBJ1-4, is EAQVTQNPRYLITVTGKKLTVTCSQNMNHEYMSWYRQDPGLGLRQIYYSMNVEVTDKGDVPEGYKVSRKEKRNFPLILESPSPNQTSLYFCASSWQSNEKLFFGSGTQLSVL.

This sequence joins TRBV19 and TRBJ2-1, with 10 bases matching TRBD2. The CDR3 spans 14 residues. Losses at the gene ends were 7 bases for V and 2 bases for J; bases not matched to a gene: 2. Germline assignment: CDR1 LNHDA and CDR2 SQIVND (reference sequence). CDR3 sequence reads: CASTLAGAYNEQFF. For the CDR3, the DNA is TGTGCCAGTACCCTAGCGGGGGCCTACAATGAGCAGTTCTTC.

This chain joins TRBV13 and TRBJ2-2, with TRBD2 matching over 8 bases. CDR1 and CDR2 from the germline V gene are PRHDT and FYEKMQ (reference sequence). V lost 7 bases and J lost 2; bases outside the gene matches: 6. The CDR3 spans 15 residues. This CDR3 is CASTSTSGNTGELFF. Here the CDR3 DNA reads TGTGCCAGCACCTCCACTAGCGGAAACACCGGGGAGCTGTTTTTT.

The J gene is TRBJ1-2, the V gene TRBV4-3; D possibly corresponds to TRBD1 (6 bases). This CDR3 has 15 residues. Germline lookup yields CDR1 LGHNA and CDR2 YSLEER. Trimming stripped 4 bases from V and 1 base from J, with 13 bases between. CDR3 loop: CASSLNRESNYGYTF. Written as DNA, the CDR3 is TGCGCCAGCAGCCTCAACAGGGAGAGTAACTATGGCTACACCTTC.

The chain is built from TRBV14 and TRBJ1-1; D ambiguous. With 0 bases removed from V and 10 bases from J, the gap between germline ends came to 15 bases. CDR3 length: 14 residues. Germline V gene lookup returns CDR1 SGHDN and CDR2 FVKESK. This CDR3 is CASSQDPPATRAFF. The CDR3 DNA sequence: TGTGCCAGCAGCCAAGATCCCCCCGCGACGAGAGCTTTCTTT.

The chain links TRBV4-3 to TRBJ1-3; 7 bases agree with TRBD1. The J segment lost 3 bases and the V segment lost 3 bases, leaving 5 bases of the junction unmatched. The CDR3 runs to 15 residues. CDR1 is LGHNA, CDR2 YSLEER, per germline. The CDR3 sequence is CASSHGTAGGNTIYF. CDR3 nucleotides: TGCGCCAGCAGCCATGGGACAGCAGGTGGAAACACCATATATTTT.

This rearrangement joins TRBV7-2 to TRBJ2-1; D is unresolved. Germline V gene lookup returns CDR1 SGHTA and CDR2 FQGNSA. The CDR3 length is 15 residues. Trimming stripped 2 bases from V and 4 bases from J, with 12 bases between. DNA for the CDR3: TGTGCCAGCAGCTTATCACCGTCAGATTACAATGAGCAGTTCTTC. Translation: CASSLSPSDYNEQFF.

The rearrangement links TRBV30 to TRBJ1-1, with TRBD1 identical over 8 bases. Trimming at V came to 2 bases and at J to 11 bases, leaving 13 bases not matched to a gene. The CDR3 sequence is 14 residues long. CDR1 GTSNPN and CDR2 SVGIG come from the germline V gene (reference sequence). CDR3 in amino acids: CAWSSDRAWAKAFF. The DNA of the CDR3 is TGTGCCTGGAGTTCGGACAGGGCTTGGGCTAAGGCTTTCTTT.

The chain links TRBV29-1 to TRBJ2-7; 8 bases are a match to TRBD1. CDR1 is SQVTM and CDR2 is ANQGSEA in the germline V gene. V was pared by 2 bases and J by 5 bases, with 11 bases of the junction left unmatched. The CDR3 covers 15 residues. In nucleotides, the CDR3 is TGCAGCGTTGAATTGGGGACAGGCAGAGGGAACGAGCAGTACTTC. Protein: CSVELGTGRGNEQYF.

This chain joins TRBV4-2 and TRBJ1-1, with 8 nucleotides matching TRBD1. V was pared by 0 bases and J by 7 bases, with 13 bases of the junction left unmatched. The germline gives CDR1 LGHNA, CDR2 YNFKEQ. This CDR3 region has 17 residues. CDR3 in DNA: TGTGCCAGCAGCCAAGAAAGCGGACAGGGATTTGTAATTGAAGCTTTCTTT. As protein: CASSQESGQGFVIEAFF.

The chain couples TRBV6-5 to TRBJ1-1; D might be TRBD1 (5 bases). The ends were cut back, 2 bases at V and 3 bases at J, with 16 bases in the middle. This CDR3 is built from 16 residues. Germline values: CDR1 MNHEY, CDR2 SVGAGI. The CDR3 sequence is CASSYTFQGMDTEAFF. The CDR3 DNA is TGTGCCAGCAGTTACACCTTTCAGGGAATGGACACTGAAGCTTTCTTT.

The chain combines TRBV19 with TRBJ1-1; D remains unclear. The CDR3 consists of 14 residues. CDR1 and CDR2 from the germline V gene are LNHDA and SQIVND (reference sequence). Trimming took 0 bases from V and 7 from J, leaving 12 bases between them. This CDR3 is CASSIEGYRSEAFF. For the CDR3, the DNA is TGTGCCAGTAGTATAGAGGGGTACAGAAGTGAAGCTTTCTTT.